These 27 T cell receptor beta chains were sequenced from one sample in a study of cytomegalovirus exposure and HLA in healthy donors. Method: immunoSEQ multiplex PCR; TCRdb's copy keeps in-frame clones and lacks some. The data hold about 200,000 clones, with about 82% observed a single time. The sample consisted of PBMCs. Receptors were obtained from a woman under 30 in good health and CMV-seronegative.

The V and J genes are TRBV19 and TRBJ2-7; D remains unclear. The CDR3 has 14 residues. V dropped 1 base and J dropped 3 bases, with 10 bases sitting between them. Germline V gives CDR1 LNHDA, CDR2 SQIVND (reference sequence). CDR3 sequence reads: CASSIGNSFYEQYF. In DNA form, the CDR3 reads TGTGCCAGTAGTATAGGGAACAGCTTCTACGAGCAGTACTTC.

The rearrangement joins TRBV6-5 to TRBJ1-2; D is uncertain. The V gene lost 0 bases and the J gene lost 8 bases, with 13 bases spanning the gap. CDR3 length: 14 amino acids. CDR1 and CDR2 (germline): MNHEY, SVGAGI. The CDR3 loop is CASSYSEGSMGYTF. CDR3 DNA sequence: TGTGCCAGCAGTTACTCGGAGGGTTCCATGGGCTACACCTTC.

The chain is built from TRBV18 and TRBJ2-7, with 7 bases identical to TRBD2. Trimming at V came to 0 bases and at J to 3 bases, leaving 8 bases not matched to a gene. CDR3 length: 16 residues. Germline-derived CDR1 and CDR2 are KGHSH and LQKENI. The CDR3 sequence is CASSPPSAGDHYEQYF. As DNA, the CDR3 is TGTGCCAGCTCACCACCATCTGCGGGGGATCACTACGAGCAGTACTTC.

The V and J genes are TRBV5-1 and TRBJ1-1; 7 nucleotides line up with TRBD1. Germline V gene sequence: CDR1 SGHRS, CDR2 YFSETQ. Losses at the gene ends were 4 bases for V and 3 bases for J; bases not matched to a gene: 9. The CDR3 sequence is 15 residues long. The CDR3 here is CASSLRSGTDTEAFF. CDR3 bases: TGCGCCAGCAGCCTACGGTCTGGGACAGACACTGAAGCTTTCTTT.

This clone was observed once. The chain's CDR3 is CAISGEDRVTEAFF. The CDR3 DNA follows: TGTGCCATCAGTGGGGAGGACAGGGTCACTGAAGCTTTCTTT. The chain carries TRBV10-3 and TRBJ1-1, with TRBD1 identical over 8 bases. Looked up from germline, CDR1 is ENHRY and CDR2 is SYGVKD. Germline trimming cut 4 bases from V and 4 bases from J; bases unmatched to any gene: 5. The CDR3 runs 14 residues.

V gene TRBV15 combines with J gene TRBJ1-4, with D unresolved. V lost 0 bases, J lost 14 bases, and 13 bases lay in between. The V gene's germline CDR1 is LNHNV and CDR2 YYDKDF (reference sequence). The CDR3 totals 13 residues. CDR3 coding DNA: TGTGCCACCAGCAGAGATTTGAAGGGAGGGCTGTTTTTT. The encoded protein is CATSRDLKGGLFF.

This clone occurred once. The V and J genes are TRBV5-4 and TRBJ2-2; 12 bases are shared with TRBD1. The CDR3 spans 14 residues. CDR1 is SGHNT and CDR2 is YYREEE in the germline V gene (reference sequence). V was pared by 8 bases and J by 5 bases, with 4 bases of the junction left unmatched. The CDR3 region has the DNA TGTGCCAGTTGGGGACAGGGGGCTACCGGGGAGCTGTTTTTT. Translating gives CASWGQGATGELFF.

In its sample, this clone was seen a few times. V is TRBV7-9 and J is TRBJ2-5; D not resolved. Trimming took 0 bases from V and 12 from J, leaving 11 bases between them. Germline CDR1 is SEHNR and CDR2 is FQNEAQ (reference sequence). This CDR3 has 12 amino acids. The CDR3 region is CASSLAGLWEYF. CDR3 sequence (DNA): TGTGCCAGCAGCTTAGCGGGCCTCTGGGAGTACTTC.

V and J are TRBV19 and TRBJ1-5; D is perhaps TRBD1 (5 bases). This CDR3 has 13 residues. V gave up 7 bases and J gave up 7 bases, with 14 bases separating them. Germline CDR1 reads LNHDA; CDR2 reads SQIVND (reference sequence). The CDR3 protein is CASTAGMAQPQHF. The CDR3, as DNA: TGTGCCAGTACCGCAGGGATGGCGCAGCCCCAGCATTTT.

The V and J genes are TRBV11-2 and TRBJ2-7; 15 nucleotides match TRBD2. Germline V CDR1 and CDR2: SGHAT, FQNNGV. V lost 5 bases to trimming and J lost 0 bases; unmatched junction nucleotides: 8. The CDR3 runs to 18 residues. CDR3 nucleotides: TGTGCCAGCAGCCTCGCCGGGACTAGCGGGGGGCGCTCCTACGAGCAGTACTTC. Amino acids: CASSLAGTSGGRSYEQYF.

This rearrangement joins TRBV12-5 to TRBJ1-5; D uncertain. Germline values: CDR1 LGHNT, CDR2 FRNRAP. The CDR3 runs 14 residues. Trimming removed 5 bases at V and 7 bases at J, with 15 bases between. The CDR3 DNA is TGTGCTAGTGGTGCCTCACAGTTTTGGCAGCCCCAGCATTTT. It translates to CASGASQFWQPQHF.

DNA of the CDR3: TGTGCCAGCAGCTTTACAGGGGCCGGTGGCAAAGGCACTGAAGCTTTCTTT. It specifies CASSFTGAGGKGTEAFF. The gene calls are TRBV7-9 and TRBJ1-1; 7 positions agree with TRBD1. The length of the CDR3 is 17 residues. After removal of 3 bases from V and 4 bases from J, the junction contained 14 bases not matched to a gene. CDR1 SEHNR and CDR2 FQNEAQ come from the germline V gene (reference sequence).

The V call is TRBV7-9, the J call TRBJ1-1, with D maybe TRBD1 (6 bases). Trimming pared 2 bases from V and 4 bases from J, leaving 11 bases between. The CDR3 runs to 14 residues. CDR1 SEHNR and CDR2 FQNEAQ come from the germline V gene (reference sequence). The CDR3 nucleotides read TGTGCCAGCAGCTTAAGTCGGGGGGCCACTGAAGCTTTCTTT. It yields the protein CASSLSRGATEAFF.

The V call is TRBV27, the J call TRBJ2-7, with 7 positions matching TRBD1. The CDR3 totals 11 residues. Germline loops: CDR1 MNHEY, CDR2 SMNVEV (reference sequence). V trimming: 8 bases; J trimming: 12 bases; junction bases outside the gene matches: 10. This CDR3 is CASWDDRAPYF. CDR3 sequence (DNA): TGTGCCAGCTGGGACGACAGGGCTCCGTACTTC.

V usage is TRBV19 and J usage is TRBJ1-5, with a tentative D call TRBD1 (5 bases). There are 19 residues in the CDR3. Germline loops: CDR1 LNHDA, CDR2 SQIVND (reference sequence). Trimming left V 7 bases short and J 2 bases short, with 27 bases between. CDR3 protein: CASTAPWGRLTEGNQPQHF. In nucleotides, the CDR3 is TGTGCCAGTACCGCTCCCTGGGGCAGGCTTACCGAGGGCAATCAGCCCCAGCATTTT.

J is TRBJ2-5 and V is TRBV10-2; 9 bases agree with TRBD2. This CDR3 contains 14 residues. Unmatched junction bases numbered 6, after V lost 8 bases and J lost 2 bases. In germline, CDR1 is WSHSY, CDR2 SAAADI. CDR3 sequence reads: CASRTSADQETQYF. DNA of the CDR3: TGCGCCAGCCGGACTAGCGCGGATCAAGAGACCCAGTACTTC.

V and J are TRBV11-3 and TRBJ2-1; 7 nucleotides line up with TRBD2. The trim removed 3 bases at V and 3 bases at J, leaving 2 bases unmatched. The germline V gene encodes CDR1 SGHNT and CDR2 YENEEA. The CDR3 extends over 14 amino acids. The CDR3 DNA is TGTGCCAGCAGCTTTGCGGGGGTCTACAATGAGCAGTTCTTC. It translates to CASSFAGVYNEQFF.

The chain carries TRBV19 and TRBJ2-7; TRBD1 matches 9 bases. The V and J ends lost 8 bases and 4 bases, in that order; junction bases with no gene match: 9. CDR1 and CDR2 from the germline V gene are LNHDA and SQIVND (reference sequence). The CDR3 runs to 14 residues. CDR3 residues: CASAGRDRAYEQYF. The DNA for the CDR3 is TGTGCCAGTGCCGGACGGGACAGGGCTTACGAGCAGTACTTC.

This clone was found a few times. The chain combines TRBV11-2 with TRBJ2-1; D is possibly TRBD2 (5 bases). The CDR3 sequence is 12 residues long. Trimming cost V 8 bases and J 7 bases, with 12 bases left between them. Per the germline V gene, CDR1 is SGHAT and CDR2 is FQNNGV. For the CDR3, the DNA is TGTGCCAGCGGCCTAACTAGGAATGAGCAGTTCTTC. It codes for CASGLTRNEQFF.

The rearrangement joins TRBV7-6 to TRBJ2-2; D is undetermined. Trimming took off 1 base at V and 0 bases at J, with 9 bases between the two ends. Germline V gene sequence: CDR1 SGHVS, CDR2 FNYEAQ. This CDR3 comprises 16 residues. The CDR3 loop reads CASSLGTVANTGELFF. DNA for the CDR3: TGTGCCAGCAGCTTAGGAACGGTCGCGAACACCGGGGAGCTGTTTTTT.

This chain connects TRBV5-4 to TRBJ2-7; 11 nucleotides line up with TRBD2. This CDR3 has 15 residues. Trimming removed 4 bases from V and 4 bases from J; junction bases left unmatched: 7. Germline CDR1 and CDR2: SGHNT and YYREEE (reference sequence). The CDR3 spells CASSRGTSGDYEQYF. In DNA, the CDR3 is TGTGCCAGCAGCAGAGGGACTAGCGGCGATTACGAGCAGTACTTC.

The V gene is TRBV25-1, the J gene TRBJ1-1; tentatively, D is TRBD1 (6 bases). Germline lookup yields CDR1 MGHDK and CDR2 SYGVNS. The length of the CDR3 is 15 residues. Trimming took off 3 bases at V and 2 bases at J, with 13 bases between the two ends. Here the CDR3 reads CASSEGMTGNTEAFF. DNA for the CDR3: TGTGCCAGCAGTGAGGGAATGACAGGAAACACTGAAGCTTTCTTT.

This clone was recorded once. The genes are TRBV4-2 and TRBJ2-5; 7 bases are shared with TRBD1. CDR1 and CDR2 from the germline V gene are LGHNA and YNFKEQ. The V segment lost 0 bases and the J segment 2 bases; nucleotides outside the gene matches: 6. The CDR3 runs 16 residues. The CDR3 sequence: CASSQEAAGGQETQYF. The CDR3, as DNA: TGTGCCAGCAGCCAAGAGGCGGCAGGGGGTCAAGAGACCCAGTACTTC.

This clone was counted only a few times. The J gene is TRBJ2-1, the V gene TRBV6-1; 9 nucleotides line up with TRBD2. Germline V CDR1 and CDR2: MNHNS, SASEGT. The trim removed 0 bases at V and 7 bases at J, leaving 7 bases unmatched. The CDR3 sequence is 16 residues long. The CDR3 sequence: CASSEAGTSSPNEQFF. In nucleotides, the CDR3 is TGTGCCAGCAGTGAAGCTGGGACTAGCTCACCAAATGAGCAGTTCTTC.

V gene TRBV6-6 combines with J gene TRBJ1-4; D is possibly TRBD1 (6 bases). Germline V lookup: CDR1 MNHNY, CDR2 SVGAGI (reference sequence). The ends were cut back, 0 bases at V and 8 bases at J, with 13 bases in the middle. CDR3 size: 15 residues. The CDR3 sequence: CASSYSAGRGEKLFF. The CDR3, as DNA: TGTGCCAGCAGTTACTCGGCTGGGAGGGGGGAAAAACTGTTTTTT.

This clone was seen just once. This rearrangement joins TRBV11-2 to TRBJ1-1; 7 positions agree with TRBD1. The CDR3 has 14 amino acids. Per the germline V gene, CDR1 is SGHAT and CDR2 is FQNNGV. V shed 1 base, J shed 3 bases, and the junction held 2 bases outside the gene matches. The CDR3 DNA follows: TGTGCCAGCAGCTTAGTACAGGGGTACACTGAAGCTTTCTTT. Its protein product is CASSLVQGYTEAFF.

The V and J genes are TRBV18 and TRBJ2-6; D perhaps matches TRBD2 (6 bases). CDR3 length: 17 amino acids. Germline values: CDR1 KGHSH, CDR2 LQKENI. Trimming left V 1 base short and J 0 bases short, with 10 bases between. CDR3 DNA: TGTGCCAGCTCACCACGGGGGGATCTCTCTGGGGCCAACGTCCTGACTTTC. Amino acids: CASSPRGDLSGANVLTF.